The present entry profiles one T cell receptor (beta chain) with its context. For the second PCR, which ran for 7 to 11 cycles, a sample-barcoded 5' primer and a J-beta primer mix were used. In TCRdb, the 5' RACE reads were re-called with MiXCR into one record per CDR3 protein. The sample holds about 2 million distinct CDR3 sequences; around half are singletons and the top ten take 2% to 2.5%. The data are from a study of blood T cells in healthy people across ages. This CDR3 region has 12 residues. V trimming: 6 bases; J trimming: 13 bases; junction bases outside the gene matches: 10. Germline loops: CDR1 SNHLY, CDR2 FYNNEI.

Sequenced: blood. This chain connects TRBV2 to TRBJ1-2; 8 bases line up with TRBD1. The sequence came from a woman aged 40 to 55 in good health. CDR3: CASSGTGGGSTF. CDR3 DNA: TGTGCCAGCAGCGGGACAGGTGGAGGGTCCACCTTC.